This T cell receptor beta chain emerged from a study of CXCR3-negative and CXCR3-positive naive CD8 T cells. Through 5' RACE with UMI labels, the TRB cDNA libraries were prepared. TCRdb reprocessed the 5' RACE reads and reports one entry per CDR3 protein, with no DNA. This repertoire includes tens of thousands of distinct CDR3 sequences. CDR1 and CDR2 (germline): SSHAT, FNYEAQ (reference sequence). The CDR3 sequence is 13 residues long. The chain has TRBV7-7 and TRBJ2-7. The specimen sequenced was memory CD8+ T cells from blood. The sequence was collected from a human donor in good health. Some clones in this sample may be carry-over from other donors' samples. The CDR3 sequence is CASSDRLSYEQYF.